The present TCR beta chain was sequenced within a study of OX40 agonist ivuxolimab in advanced cancers. Study context: The eligibility criteria allowed prior anti-PD-1, anti-PD-L1 or anti-CTLA-4 therapy, and approximately 42% had some.

The CDR3 sequence is 12 residues long. Germline V gives CDR1 SQVTM, CDR2 ANQGSEA. Some clones are missing from TCRdb's copy, which holds only in-frame ones; the method was immunoSEQ multiplex PCR. Of around 80,000 clones in the sample, about 86% were seen once. The sequence was collected from an adult with an advanced solid tumor such as melanoma, head and neck, liver or kidney cancer. The material was CD4+ or CD8+ T cells sorted from blood, obtained in a trial of the OX40 agonist ivuxolimab. The genes are TRBV29-1 and TRBJ2-5; 12 bases line up with TRBD1. The J call may be wrong; the DNA end is better matched by TRBJ2-7. The CDR3 spells CSGGTGGGEQYF. In nucleotides, the CDR3 is TGCAGCGGCGGGACAGGGGGCGGCGAGCAGTACTTC.